This TCR beta chain derives from a study of blood T cell repertoires in COVID-19. Study summary: Donors in the United States, Italy and Spain gave samples during acute or convalescent COVID-19. PBMCs, B-cell-depleted T cells, or T cells provided the cDNA or gDNA that made up the material.

Unmatched junction bases numbered 15, after V lost 1 base and J lost 2 bases. Germline V lookup: CDR1 LGHDT, CDR2 YNNKEL (reference sequence). The CDR3 has 20 residues. Methods used by the authors: Amplification with reference gene primers provided the estimates of nucleated cell counts. Data came from immunoSEQ multiplex PCR; TCRdb stores just in-frame clones and leaves some out. D and trimming come from the DNA, and the V and J calls and clone size come from that table. Among tens of thousands of clones listed, around 90% were seen once. The receptor's source is a woman aged 50 to 60 with acute or convalescent COVID-19. The chain recombines TRBV3-1 (or the pseudogene TRBV3-2) with TRBJ2-5; TRBD2 matches 11 bases. Sample: peripheral blood. The CDR3: CASSQAGASGGTSSQETQYF. CDR3 DNA sequence: TGTGCCAGCAGCCAAGCCGGGGCTAGCGGGGGGACTTCGAGTCAAGAGACCCAGTACTTC.